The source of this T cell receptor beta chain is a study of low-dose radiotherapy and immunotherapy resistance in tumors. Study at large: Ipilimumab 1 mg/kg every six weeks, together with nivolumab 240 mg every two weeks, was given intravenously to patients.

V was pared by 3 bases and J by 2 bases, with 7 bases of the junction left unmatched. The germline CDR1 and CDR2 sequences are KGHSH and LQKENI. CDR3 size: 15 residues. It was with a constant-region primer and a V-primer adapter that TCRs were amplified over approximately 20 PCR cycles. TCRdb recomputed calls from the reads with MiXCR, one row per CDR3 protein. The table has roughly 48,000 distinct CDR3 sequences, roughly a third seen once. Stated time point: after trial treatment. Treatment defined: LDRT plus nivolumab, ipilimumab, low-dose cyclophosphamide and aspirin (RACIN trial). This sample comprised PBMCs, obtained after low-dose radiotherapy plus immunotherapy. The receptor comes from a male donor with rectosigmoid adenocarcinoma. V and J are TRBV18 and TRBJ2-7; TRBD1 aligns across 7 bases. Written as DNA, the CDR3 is TGTGCCAGCTCACCCTTAACCGGGACAGCCTACGAGCAGTACTTC. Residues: CASSPLTGTAYEQYF.